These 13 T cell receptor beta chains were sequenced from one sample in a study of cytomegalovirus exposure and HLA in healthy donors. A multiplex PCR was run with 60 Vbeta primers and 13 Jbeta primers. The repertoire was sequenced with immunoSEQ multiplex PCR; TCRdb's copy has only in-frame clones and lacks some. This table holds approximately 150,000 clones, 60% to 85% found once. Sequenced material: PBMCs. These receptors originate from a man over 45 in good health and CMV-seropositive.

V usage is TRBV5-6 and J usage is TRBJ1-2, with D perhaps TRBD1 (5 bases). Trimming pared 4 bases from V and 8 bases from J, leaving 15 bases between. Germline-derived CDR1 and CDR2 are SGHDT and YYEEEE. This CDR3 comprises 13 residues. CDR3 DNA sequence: TGTGCCAGCAGCCTATGGGGGGGTATAGGCTACACCTTC. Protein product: CASSLWGGIGYTF.

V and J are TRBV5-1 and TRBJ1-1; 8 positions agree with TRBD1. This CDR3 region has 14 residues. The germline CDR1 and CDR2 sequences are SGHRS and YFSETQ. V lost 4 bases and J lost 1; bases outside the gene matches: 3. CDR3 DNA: TGCGCCAGCAGCGTGGGACAGGCGAACACTGAAGCTTTCTTT. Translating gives CASSVGQANTEAFF.

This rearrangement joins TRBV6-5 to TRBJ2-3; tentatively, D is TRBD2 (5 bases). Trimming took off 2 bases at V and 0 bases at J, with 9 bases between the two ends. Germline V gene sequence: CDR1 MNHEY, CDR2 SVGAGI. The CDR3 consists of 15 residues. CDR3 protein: CASSYAGSSTDTQYF. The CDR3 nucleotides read TGTGCCAGCAGTTACGCTGGGAGTAGCACAGATACGCAGTATTTT.

CDR3 loop: CASSWAGGPLDTQYF. Written as DNA, the CDR3 is TGTGCCAGCAGTTGGGCGGGAGGGCCATTAGATACGCAGTATTTT. The V call is TRBV28, the J call TRBJ2-3, with 9 bases fitting TRBD2. The CDR3 is 15 amino acids. The J segment lost 5 bases and the V segment lost 4 bases, leaving 7 bases of the junction unmatched. Germline CDR1 is MDHEN and CDR2 is SYDVKM. Complete variable domain (other parts from reference TRBV28 and TRBJ2-3): DVKVTQSSRYLVKRTGEKVFLECVQDMDHENMFWYRQDPGLGLRLIYFSYDVKMKEKGDIPEGYSVSREKKERFSLILESASTNQTSMYLCASSWAGGPLDTQYFGPGTRLTVL.

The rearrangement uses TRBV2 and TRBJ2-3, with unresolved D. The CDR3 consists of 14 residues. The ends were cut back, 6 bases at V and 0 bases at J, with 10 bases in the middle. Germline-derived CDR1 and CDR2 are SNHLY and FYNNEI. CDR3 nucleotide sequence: TGTGCCAGCAGGCCAGGATTCAGCACAGATACGCAGTATTTT. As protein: CASRPGFSTDTQYF.

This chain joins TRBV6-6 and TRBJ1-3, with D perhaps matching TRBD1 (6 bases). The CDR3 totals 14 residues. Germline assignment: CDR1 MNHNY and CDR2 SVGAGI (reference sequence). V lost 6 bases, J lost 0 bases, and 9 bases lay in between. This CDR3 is CASSLGGSGNTIYF. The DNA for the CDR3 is TGTGCCAGCAGCTTAGGGGGCTCTGGAAACACCATATATTTT.

CDR3 protein: CASSFSEVSGNTEAFF. The CDR3 region has the DNA TGTGCCAGCAGTTTTTCTGAAGTGTCGGGGAACACTGAAGCTTTCTTT. The rearrangement links TRBV28 to TRBJ1-1; unclear D gene. Germline CDR1 MDHEN, CDR2 SYDVKM. This CDR3 has 16 amino acids. V lost 3 bases to trimming and J lost 1 base, with 15 bases between them.

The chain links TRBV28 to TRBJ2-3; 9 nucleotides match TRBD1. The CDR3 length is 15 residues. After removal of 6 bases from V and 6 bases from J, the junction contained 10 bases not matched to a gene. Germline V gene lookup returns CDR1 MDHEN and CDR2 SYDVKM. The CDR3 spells CASSLRQGEKDTQYF. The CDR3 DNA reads TGTGCCAGCAGCCTTAGACAGGGGGAGAAGGATACGCAGTATTTT.

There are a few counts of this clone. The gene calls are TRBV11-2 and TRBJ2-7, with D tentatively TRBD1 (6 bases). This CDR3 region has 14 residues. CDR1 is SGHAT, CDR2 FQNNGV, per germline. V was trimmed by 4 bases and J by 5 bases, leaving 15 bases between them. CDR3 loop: CASSSYTDRDEQYF. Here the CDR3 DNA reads TGTGCCAGCAGCTCGTATACGGACAGAGACGAGCAGTACTTC.

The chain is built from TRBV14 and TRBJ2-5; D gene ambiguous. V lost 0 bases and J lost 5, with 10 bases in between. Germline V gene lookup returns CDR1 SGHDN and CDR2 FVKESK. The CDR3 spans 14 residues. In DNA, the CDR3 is TGTGCCAGCAGCCAAGATCGTTTTGGCGAGACCCAGTACTTC. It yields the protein CASSQDRFGETQYF.

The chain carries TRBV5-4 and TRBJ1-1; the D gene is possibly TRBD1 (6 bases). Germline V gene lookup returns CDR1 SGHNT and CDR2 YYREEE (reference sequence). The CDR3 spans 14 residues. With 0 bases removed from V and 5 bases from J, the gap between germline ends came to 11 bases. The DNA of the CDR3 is TGTGCCAGCAGCTTGGAACAGGGTGAAACTGAAGCTTTCTTT. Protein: CASSLEQGETEAFF.

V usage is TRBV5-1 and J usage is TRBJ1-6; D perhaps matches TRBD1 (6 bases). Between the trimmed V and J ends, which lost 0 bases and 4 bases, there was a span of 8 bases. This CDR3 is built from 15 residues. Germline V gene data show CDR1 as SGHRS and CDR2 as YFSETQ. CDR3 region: CASSLDGQYNSPLHF. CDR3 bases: TGCGCCAGCAGCTTGGATGGACAGTATAATTCACCCCTCCACTTT.

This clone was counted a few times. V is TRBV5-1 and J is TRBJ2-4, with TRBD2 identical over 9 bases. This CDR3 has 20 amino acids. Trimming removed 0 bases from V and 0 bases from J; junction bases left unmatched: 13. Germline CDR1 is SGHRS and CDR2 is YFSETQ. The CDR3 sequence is CASSLAVTSGGRLAKNIQYF. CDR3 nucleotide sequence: TGCGCCAGCAGCTTGGCCGTGACTAGCGGAGGTCGCTTAGCCAAAAACATTCAGTACTTC. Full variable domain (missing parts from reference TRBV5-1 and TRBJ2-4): KAGVTQTPRYLIKTRGQQVTLSCSPISGHRSVSWYQQTPGQGLQFLFEYFSETQRNKGNFPGRFSGRQFSNSRSEMNVSTLELGDSALYLCASSLAVTSGGRLAKNIQYFGAGTRLSVL.